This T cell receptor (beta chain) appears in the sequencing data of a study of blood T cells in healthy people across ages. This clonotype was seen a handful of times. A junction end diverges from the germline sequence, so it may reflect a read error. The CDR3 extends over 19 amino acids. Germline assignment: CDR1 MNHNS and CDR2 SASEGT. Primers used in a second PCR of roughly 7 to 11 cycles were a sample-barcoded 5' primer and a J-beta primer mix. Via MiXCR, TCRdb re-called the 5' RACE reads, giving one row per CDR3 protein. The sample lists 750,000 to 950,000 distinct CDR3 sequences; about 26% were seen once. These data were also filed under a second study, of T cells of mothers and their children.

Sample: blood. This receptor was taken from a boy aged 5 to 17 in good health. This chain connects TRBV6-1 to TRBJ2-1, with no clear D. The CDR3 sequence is CASSCPEQQRSSSYNELFF. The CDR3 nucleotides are TGTGCCAGCAGCTGCCCAGAACAACAGAGATCAAGCTCCTACAATGAGCTGTTCTTC.